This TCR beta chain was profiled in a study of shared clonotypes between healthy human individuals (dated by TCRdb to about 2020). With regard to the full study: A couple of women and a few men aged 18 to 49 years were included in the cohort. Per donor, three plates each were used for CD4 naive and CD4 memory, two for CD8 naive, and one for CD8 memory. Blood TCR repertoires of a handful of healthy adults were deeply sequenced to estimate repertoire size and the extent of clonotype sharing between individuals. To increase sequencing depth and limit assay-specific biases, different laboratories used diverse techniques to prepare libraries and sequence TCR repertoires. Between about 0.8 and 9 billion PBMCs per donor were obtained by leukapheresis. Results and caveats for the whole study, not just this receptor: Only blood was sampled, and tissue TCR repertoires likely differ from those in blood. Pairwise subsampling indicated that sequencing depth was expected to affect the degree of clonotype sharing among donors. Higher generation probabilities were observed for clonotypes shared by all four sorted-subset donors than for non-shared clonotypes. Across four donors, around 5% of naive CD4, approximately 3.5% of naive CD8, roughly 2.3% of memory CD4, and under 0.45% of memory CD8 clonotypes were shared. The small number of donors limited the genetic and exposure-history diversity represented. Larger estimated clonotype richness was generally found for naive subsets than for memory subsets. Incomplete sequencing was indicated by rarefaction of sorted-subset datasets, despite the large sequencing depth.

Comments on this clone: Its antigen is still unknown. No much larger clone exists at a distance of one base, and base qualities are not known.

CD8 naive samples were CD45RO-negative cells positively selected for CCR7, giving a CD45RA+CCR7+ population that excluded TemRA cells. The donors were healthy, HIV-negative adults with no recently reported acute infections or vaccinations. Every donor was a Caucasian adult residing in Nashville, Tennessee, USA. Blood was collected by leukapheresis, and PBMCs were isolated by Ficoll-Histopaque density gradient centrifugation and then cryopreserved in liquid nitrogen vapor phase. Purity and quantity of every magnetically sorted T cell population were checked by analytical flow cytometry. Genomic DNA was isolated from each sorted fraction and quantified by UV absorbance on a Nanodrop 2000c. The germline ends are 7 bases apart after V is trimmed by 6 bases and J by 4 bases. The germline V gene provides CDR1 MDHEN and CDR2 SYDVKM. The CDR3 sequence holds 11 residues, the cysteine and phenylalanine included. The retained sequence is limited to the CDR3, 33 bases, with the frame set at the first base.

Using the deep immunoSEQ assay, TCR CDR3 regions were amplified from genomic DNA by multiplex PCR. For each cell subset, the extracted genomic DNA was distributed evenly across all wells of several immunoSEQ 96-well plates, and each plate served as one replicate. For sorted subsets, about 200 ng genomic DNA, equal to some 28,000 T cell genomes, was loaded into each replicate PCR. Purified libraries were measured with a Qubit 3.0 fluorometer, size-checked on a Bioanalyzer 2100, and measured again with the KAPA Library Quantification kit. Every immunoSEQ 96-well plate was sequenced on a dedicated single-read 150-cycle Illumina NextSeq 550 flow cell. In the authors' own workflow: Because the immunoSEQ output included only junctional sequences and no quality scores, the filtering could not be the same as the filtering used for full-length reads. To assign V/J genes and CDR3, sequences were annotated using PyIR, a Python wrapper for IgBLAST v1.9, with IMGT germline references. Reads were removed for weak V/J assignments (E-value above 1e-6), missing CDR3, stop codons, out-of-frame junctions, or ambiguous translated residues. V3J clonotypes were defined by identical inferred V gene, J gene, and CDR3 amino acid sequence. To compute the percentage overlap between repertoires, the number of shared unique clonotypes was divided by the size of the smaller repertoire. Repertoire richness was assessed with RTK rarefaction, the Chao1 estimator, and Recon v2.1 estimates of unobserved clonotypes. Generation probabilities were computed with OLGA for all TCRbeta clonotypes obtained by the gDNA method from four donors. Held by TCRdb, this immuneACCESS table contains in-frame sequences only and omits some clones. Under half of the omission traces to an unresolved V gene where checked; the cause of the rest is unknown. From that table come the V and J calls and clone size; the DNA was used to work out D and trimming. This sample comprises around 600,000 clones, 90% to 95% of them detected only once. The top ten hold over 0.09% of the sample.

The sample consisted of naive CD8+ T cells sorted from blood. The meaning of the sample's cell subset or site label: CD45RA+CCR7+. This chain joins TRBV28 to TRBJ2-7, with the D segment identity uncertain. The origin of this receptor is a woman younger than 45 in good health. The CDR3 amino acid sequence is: CASRDEYEQYF. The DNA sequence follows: TGTGCCAGCAGGGATGAGTACGAGCAGTACTTC.